The T cell receptor beta chain under discussion was sequenced for a study of blood T cell repertoires in COVID-19. This CDR3 comprises 13 residues. Trimming stripped 4 bases from V and 2 bases from J, with 9 bases between. Germline lookup yields CDR1 SGHRS and CDR2 YFSETQ. Under the authors' procedure: Reference gene primer amplification gave estimated nucleated cell counts. Data came from immunoSEQ multiplex PCR; TCRdb stores just in-frame clones and leaves some out. The D gene and trimming were derived from the DNA, and the V and J assignments and clone size from that table. The data hold some 270,000 clones, with about 80% observed a single time.

V and J are TRBV5-1 and TRBJ1-1; no clear D gene. Material for sequencing was PBMCs or T cells enriched from blood (not recorded which). The origin of this receptor is a man aged 50-59 years who had recovered from COVID-19. CDR3 region: CASSIDTNTEAFF. The CDR3 DNA reads as TGCGCCAGCAGCATTGACACAAACACTGAAGCTTTCTTT.